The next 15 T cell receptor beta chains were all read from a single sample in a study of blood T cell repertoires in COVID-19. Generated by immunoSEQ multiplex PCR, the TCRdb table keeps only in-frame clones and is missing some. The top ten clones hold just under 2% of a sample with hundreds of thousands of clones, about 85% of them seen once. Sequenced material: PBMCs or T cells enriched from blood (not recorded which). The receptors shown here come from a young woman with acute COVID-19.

This CDR3 is CASSQGHRIGSPLHF. Written as DNA, the CDR3 is TGCGCCAGCAGCCAAGGGCACAGGATAGGTTCACCCCTCCACTTT. The rearrangement uses TRBV4-1 and TRBJ1-6; perhaps TRBD1 as D (5 bases). The germline V gene has CDR1 MGHRA and CDR2 YSYEKL. Between the trimmed V and J ends, which lost 1 base and 9 bases, there was a span of 13 bases. The CDR3 consists of 15 residues.

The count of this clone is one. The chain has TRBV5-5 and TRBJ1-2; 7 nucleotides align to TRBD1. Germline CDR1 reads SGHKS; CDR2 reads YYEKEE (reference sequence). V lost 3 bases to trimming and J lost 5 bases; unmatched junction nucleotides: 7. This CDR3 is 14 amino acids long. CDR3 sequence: CASSSGTEGYGYTF. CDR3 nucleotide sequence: TGTGCCAGCAGCTCCGGGACAGAGGGGTATGGCTACACCTTC.

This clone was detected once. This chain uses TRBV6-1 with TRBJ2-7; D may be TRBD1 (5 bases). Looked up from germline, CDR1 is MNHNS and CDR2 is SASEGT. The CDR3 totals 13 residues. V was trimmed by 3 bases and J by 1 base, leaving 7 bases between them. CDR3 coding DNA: TGTGCCAGCAGTGAGACAGTATCCTACGAGCAGTACTTC. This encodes CASSETVSYEQYF.

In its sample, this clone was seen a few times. The CDR3 is CASADPVDSYEQYF. CDR3 DNA sequence: TGCGCCAGCGCTGACCCGGTGGACAGCTACGAGCAGTACTTC. V gene TRBV5-1 combines with J gene TRBJ2-7; D may be TRBD1 (6 bases). CDR1 and CDR2 from the germline V gene are SGHRS and YFSETQ. This CDR3 has 14 residues. V was trimmed by 7 bases and J by 3 bases, leaving 17 bases between them.

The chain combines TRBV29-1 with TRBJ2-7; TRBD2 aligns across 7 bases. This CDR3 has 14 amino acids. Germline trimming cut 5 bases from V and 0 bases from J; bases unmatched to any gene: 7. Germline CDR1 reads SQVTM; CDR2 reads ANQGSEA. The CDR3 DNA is TGCAGCGTTATTCTTGAGCGGGACTCCTACGAGCAGTACTTC. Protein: CSVILERDSYEQYF.

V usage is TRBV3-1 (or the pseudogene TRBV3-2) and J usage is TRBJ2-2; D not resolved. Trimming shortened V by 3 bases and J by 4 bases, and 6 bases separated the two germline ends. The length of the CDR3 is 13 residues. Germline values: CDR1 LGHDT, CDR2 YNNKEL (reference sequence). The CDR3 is CASSHGGTGELFF. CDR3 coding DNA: TGTGCCAGCAGCCACGGTGGCACCGGGGAGCTGTTTTTT.

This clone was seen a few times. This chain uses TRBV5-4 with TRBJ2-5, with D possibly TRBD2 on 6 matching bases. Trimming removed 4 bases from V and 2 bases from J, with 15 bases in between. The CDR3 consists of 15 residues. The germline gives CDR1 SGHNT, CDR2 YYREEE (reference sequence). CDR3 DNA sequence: TGTGCCAGCAGCCCACCGGGACTGGGACAAGAGACCCAGTACTTC. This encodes CASSPPGLGQETQYF.

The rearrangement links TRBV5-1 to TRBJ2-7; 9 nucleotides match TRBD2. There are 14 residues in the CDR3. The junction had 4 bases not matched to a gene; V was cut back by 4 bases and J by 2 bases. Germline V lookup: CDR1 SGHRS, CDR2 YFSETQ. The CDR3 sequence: CASSGRGGAYEQYF. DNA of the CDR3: TGCGCCAGCAGCGGCCGCGGGGGGGCCTACGAGCAGTACTTC.

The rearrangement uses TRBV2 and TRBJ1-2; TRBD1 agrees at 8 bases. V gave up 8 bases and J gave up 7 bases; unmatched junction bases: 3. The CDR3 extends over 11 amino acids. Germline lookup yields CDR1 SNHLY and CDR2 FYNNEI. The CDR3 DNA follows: TGTGCCAGCGGACAGGGTTTTGGCTACACCTTC. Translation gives CASGQGFGYTF.

The chain's CDR3 is CASSFIAGVGGYTF. The CDR3 region has the DNA TGTGCCAGCAGTTTCATTGCCGGGGTTGGAGGCTACACCTTC. The chain has TRBV28 and TRBJ1-2, with D hard to call. V gave up 3 bases and J gave up 8 bases, with 16 bases separating them. Germline loops: CDR1 MDHEN, CDR2 SYDVKM. This CDR3 is built from 14 residues.

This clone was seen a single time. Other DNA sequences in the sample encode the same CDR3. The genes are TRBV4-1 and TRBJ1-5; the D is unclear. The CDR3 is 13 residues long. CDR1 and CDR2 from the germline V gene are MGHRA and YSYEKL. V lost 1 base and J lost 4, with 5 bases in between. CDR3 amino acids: CASSQVLNQPQHF. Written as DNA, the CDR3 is TGCGCCAGCAGCCAAGTCCTTAATCAGCCCCAGCATTTT.

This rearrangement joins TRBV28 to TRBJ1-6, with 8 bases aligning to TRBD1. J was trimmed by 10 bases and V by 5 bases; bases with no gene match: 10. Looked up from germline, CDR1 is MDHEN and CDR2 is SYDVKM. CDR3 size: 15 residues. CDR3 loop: CASSAVRTGRSPLHF. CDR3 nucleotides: TGTGCCAGCAGTGCAGTACGGACAGGGAGATCACCCCTCCACTTT.

CDR3 loop: CASSVGRGGTDTQYF. The CDR3 bases are TGTGCCAGCAGTGTAGGGAGGGGTGGCACAGATACGCAGTATTTT. V usage is TRBV2 and J usage is TRBJ2-3, with 7 bases lining up with TRBD2. Germline CDR1 SNHLY, CDR2 FYNNEI. With 4 bases clipped from V and 1 base from J, the junction kept 5 bases outside the gene matches. The CDR3 extends over 15 amino acids.

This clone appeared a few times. CDR3 DNA: TGCGCCACCGGACAGGGGAATGGTGGCTACACCTTC. Its translation: CATGQGNGGYTF. The chain combines TRBV5-1 with TRBJ1-2, with 9 bases identical to TRBD1. Germline V CDR1 and CDR2: SGHRS, YFSETQ. This CDR3 region has 12 residues. The junction had 7 bases not matched to a gene; V was cut back by 9 bases and J by 7 bases.

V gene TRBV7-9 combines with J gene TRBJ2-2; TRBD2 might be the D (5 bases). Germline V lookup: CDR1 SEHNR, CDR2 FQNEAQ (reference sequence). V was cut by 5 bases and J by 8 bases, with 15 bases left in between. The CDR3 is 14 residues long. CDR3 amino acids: CASSPLPGSGELFF. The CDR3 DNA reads TGTGCCAGCAGCCCGCTACCGGGATCGGGGGAGCTGTTTTTT. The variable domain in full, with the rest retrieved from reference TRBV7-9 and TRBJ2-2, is DTGVSQNPRHKITKRGQNVTFRCDPISEHNRLYWYRQTLGQGPEFLTYFQNEAQLEKSRLLSDRFSAERPKGSFSTLEIQRTEQGDSAMYLCASSPLPGSGELFFGEGSRLTVL.